This T cell receptor (beta chain) emerged from a study of lymphopenia after photon versus proton radiotherapy. Study-level findings and limits: Better survival with proton therapy was suggested as possible, not demonstrated. Larger post-nadir TCR diversity loss correlated inversely with survival in deceased patients. Photon-treated patients lost naive T cells and TCR diversity; proton-treated stayed stable.

Clones were sequenced by immunoSEQ multiplex PCR, and TCRdb holds only the in-frame ones, with some missing. In the table there are approximately 17,000 clones, more than 65% of which are singletons. Turning to this clone: What it recognizes is unknown.

This CDR3 spans 13 amino acids. Germline V CDR1 and CDR2: MNHNS, SASEGT. V dropped 0 bases and J dropped 11 bases, with 13 bases sitting between them. Sequenced material: peripheral blood, taken from a patient treated with proton-based radiotherapy. The V gene is TRBV6-1, the J gene TRBJ1-1; tentative D call: TRBD1 (5 bases). The clonotype was recovered from a man aged 65 to 85 with pancreatic cancer. In nucleotides, the CDR3 is TGTGCCAGCAGTGAAGCTCGGGGGGTGTGGGCTTTCTTT. Translating it yields CASSEARGVWAFF.